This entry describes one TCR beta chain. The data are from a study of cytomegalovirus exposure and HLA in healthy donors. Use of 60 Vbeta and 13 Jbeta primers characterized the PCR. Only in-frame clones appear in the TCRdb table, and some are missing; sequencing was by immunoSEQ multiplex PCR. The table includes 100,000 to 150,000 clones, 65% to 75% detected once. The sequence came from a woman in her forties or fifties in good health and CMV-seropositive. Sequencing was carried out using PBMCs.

As DNA, the CDR3 is TGTGCCAGTAGCACCGGGATAAGGGCCACTGAAGCTTTCTTT. Amino acids: CASSTGIRATEAFF. This chain connects TRBV19 to TRBJ1-1, with unresolved D. The ends were cut back, 6 bases at V and 4 bases at J, with 15 bases in the middle. This CDR3 is 14 amino acids long. Germline lookup yields CDR1 LNHDA and CDR2 SQIVND (reference sequence).